This note documents a single TCR beta chain sequence. Its target is not known. One entry per CDR3 protein results from TCRdb running MiXCR on the RT-PCR reads. The sample lists fewer than 550,000 distinct CDR3 sequences, 25% occurring once. The source of the sample is a study of response to subunit inactivated influenza vaccine. The CDR3 loop spans 15 amino acids. Germline CDR1 MNHEY, CDR2 SMNVEV (reference sequence). V dropped 6 bases and J dropped 2; count of bases not matched to a gene: 6. Findings of the study overall: Authors proposed each seasonal influenza vaccination draws in few new T cells.

The TCR originated in a man aged 50 or older who received an inactivated influenza vaccine. The chain links TRBV27 to TRBJ2-7, with 11 bases aligning to TRBD2. The sample in question was CD4+ T cells sorted from PBMCs, obtained 4 to 6 days after vaccination. CDR3 in DNA: TGTGCCAGCAGAAAGACTAGCGGGACTACCTACGAGCAGTACTTC. Amino acid sequence: CASRKTSGTTYEQYF.